These 32 T cell receptor beta chains were sequenced from one sample in a study of T cell responses to AZD1222 COVID-19 vaccine (dated by TCRdb to about 2021). The time point label on this specimen signifies: baseline before first vaccination. Library prep was done by the immunoSEQ multiplex PCR assay. TCRdb took over this immuneACCESS table, retaining in-frame rearrangements with V and J assigned. Such tables are incomplete; in checked studies, under half of the missing clones stem from an unresolved V gene, and the remainder is unexplained. The sample records 150,000 to 200,000 clones, around 94% of which are singletons. The ten largest clones represent approximately 0.64% of the sample. The sequencing here drew on peripheral blood, taken on day 0 of AZD1222 vaccination. The receptors were gathered from an adult in good health.

V and J are TRBV30 and TRBJ1-1; tentatively, D is TRBD1 (5 bases). This CDR3 has 13 amino acids. Germline V gives CDR1 GTSNPN, CDR2 SVGIG (reference sequence). The V gene lost 0 bases and the J gene lost 4 bases, with 9 bases spanning the gap. This CDR3 reads CAWSVGAGTEAFF. The CDR3 bases are TGTGCCTGGAGTGTCGGGGCGGGCACTGAAGCTTTCTTT. Drawing the rest from reference TRBV30 and TRBJ1-1, the complete variable domain is SQTIHQWPATLVQPVGSPLSLECTVEGTSNPNLYWYRQAAGRGLQLLFYSVGIGQISSEVPQNLSASRPQDRQFILSSKKLLLSDSGFYLCAWSVGAGTEAFFGQGTRLTVV.

The chain joins TRBV3-1 (or the pseudogene TRBV3-2) to TRBJ2-2; D is unclear. Germline CDR1 LGHDT, CDR2 YNNKEL (reference sequence). V gave up 1 base and J gave up 5 bases, with 14 bases separating them. CDR3 length: 16 residues. CDR3 sequence (DNA): TGTGCCAGCAGCCAAGGAATTAGGGATTGGACCGGGGAGCTGTTTTTT. Its translation: CASSQGIRDWTGELFF.

The V gene is TRBV9, the J gene TRBJ2-2, with unresolved D. The CDR3 contains 13 residues. Deletions cut 0 bases from V and 4 bases from J, with 4 bases between. From germline, CDR1 is SGDLS and CDR2 YYNGEE. The CDR3 DNA reads as TGTGCCAGCAGCGTAGTGGGCACCGGGGAGCTGTTTTTT. This gives the protein CASSVVGTGELFF.

The genes are TRBV28 and TRBJ2-4, with D maybe TRBD1 (6 bases). Trimming removed 3 bases from V and 11 bases from J, with 11 bases in between. CDR1 is MDHEN, CDR2 SYDVKM, per germline. The CDR3 covers 12 residues. CDR3 amino acids: CASSLGQGLQYF. The DNA of the CDR3 is TGTGCCAGCAGTTTGGGCCAGGGGCTTCAGTACTTC.

This sequence joins TRBV4-1 and TRBJ1-1; unclear D gene. The V end lost 1 base, the J end lost 0 bases, and 6 bases lay between the germline ends. CDR3 size: 14 residues. Germline CDR1 and CDR2: MGHRA and YSYEKL. The CDR3 DNA is TGCGCCAGCAGCCAAGGGGCTTTGAACACTGAAGCTTTCTTT. This sequence encodes CASSQGALNTEAFF.

The genes are TRBV9 and TRBJ2-7; TRBD2 aligns across 10 bases. This CDR3 spans 16 amino acids. V was clipped by 5 bases and J by 5 bases; unmatched bases: 13. The germline CDR1 and CDR2 sequences are SGDLS and YYNGEE. This CDR3 is CASSPTKAGGPNEQYF. For the CDR3, the DNA is TGTGCCAGCAGTCCTACCAAAGCGGGAGGGCCCAACGAGCAGTACTTC.

The CDR3 loop reads CASSGDRVADTQYF. DNA of the CDR3: TGTGCCAGCAGTGGGGACAGGGTCGCAGATACGCAGTATTTT. The chain combines TRBV25-1 with TRBJ2-3; 9 bases map to TRBD1. The CDR3 length is 14 residues. With V trimmed by 4 bases and J by 4 bases, 3 bases remained unmatched. CDR1 is MGHDK and CDR2 is SYGVNS in the germline V gene.

The V and J genes are TRBV5-1 and TRBJ2-2; the D is unclear. V lost 3 bases to trimming and J lost 6 bases, with 9 bases between them. CDR1 is SGHRS and CDR2 is YFSETQ in the germline V gene. The CDR3 is 13 amino acids. This chain's CDR3 is CASSSGPPGELFF. The CDR3, as DNA: TGCGCCAGCAGCTCTGGGCCCCCCGGGGAGCTGTTTTTT.

The genes are TRBV28 and TRBJ1-6; weak D call: TRBD1 (6 bases). The CDR3 length is 15 residues. Germline CDR1 MDHEN, CDR2 SYDVKM. The V gene lost 6 bases and the J gene lost 6 bases, with 15 bases spanning the gap. This CDR3 reads CASRITGISNSPLHF. DNA for the CDR3: TGTGCCAGCAGAATAACAGGGATAAGTAATTCACCCCTCCACTTT.

This rearrangement joins TRBV15 to TRBJ2-2, with D unclear. Germline lookup yields CDR1 LNHNV and CDR2 YYDKDF (reference sequence). Trimming took 3 bases from V and 0 from J, leaving 8 bases between them. The CDR3 has 15 residues. In DNA form, the CDR3 reads TGTGCCACCAGCAGCGACTCGCCGAACACCGGGGAGCTGTTTTTT. It is translated as CATSSDSPNTGELFF.

The gene calls are TRBV6-5 and TRBJ2-5; TRBD2 might be the D (5 bases). Germline CDR1 MNHEY, CDR2 SVGAGI. The CDR3 consists of 13 residues. Between the trimmed V and J ends, which lost 4 bases and 5 bases, there was a span of 11 bases. CDR3 DNA sequence: TGTGCCAGCAGTTTTGAGGGAAGGGAGACCCAGTACTTC. As protein: CASSFEGRETQYF.

V usage is TRBV19 and J usage is TRBJ1-1; 7 positions agree with TRBD1. V was clipped by 2 bases and J by 0 bases; unmatched bases: 18. Germline V gene lookup returns CDR1 LNHDA and CDR2 SQIVND (reference sequence). This CDR3 has 20 amino acids. The DNA for the CDR3 is TGTGCCAGTAGTATACTATGGACAGGATTCCTACCCCAATTGAACACTGAAGCTTTCTTT. Protein product: CASSILWTGFLPQLNTEAFF.

The V call is TRBV6-5, the J call TRBJ1-2, with D possibly being TRBD1 (5 bases). V lost 2 bases to trimming and J lost 8 bases, with 12 bases between them. In germline, CDR1 is MNHEY, CDR2 SVGAGI. The CDR3 has 13 residues. The CDR3 nucleotides are TGTGCCAGCAGTTACGGACATCTTGACGGCTACACCTTC. This encodes CASSYGHLDGYTF.

This chain links TRBV6-1 with TRBJ2-1; the match to TRBD1 covers 11 bases. The CDR3 extends over 18 amino acids. J gave up 0 bases and V 3 bases, and 7 bases lay outside the gene matches. Germline CDR1 and CDR2: MNHNS and SASEGT. CDR3 sequence reads: CASSEGQGGPSSYNEQFF. Here the CDR3 DNA reads TGTGCCAGCAGTGAGGGACAGGGGGGTCCCAGCTCCTACAATGAGCAGTTCTTC.

The V gene is TRBV28, the J gene TRBJ2-3; D is uncertain. V dropped 6 bases and J dropped 7 bases, with 11 bases sitting between them. This CDR3 has 12 amino acids. CDR1 MDHEN and CDR2 SYDVKM come from the germline V gene. The CDR3 nucleotides read TGTGCCAGCAGCCTAGAAGTCTATACGCAGTATTTT. Translated: CASSLEVYTQYF.

V is TRBV18 and J is TRBJ2-1, with TRBD2 matching 7 bases. From germline, CDR1 is KGHSH and CDR2 LQKENI. The CDR3 runs to 17 residues. V trimming: 1 base; J trimming: 9 bases; junction bases outside the gene matches: 15. CDR3 in DNA: TGTGCCAGCTCACCACGCACGGGGCTAGCGGAAGGGAGTGAGCAGTTCTTC. It specifies CASSPRTGLAEGSEQFF.

This chain links TRBV5-5 with TRBJ2-7, with 7 bases that match TRBD1. CDR1 and CDR2 from the germline V gene are SGHKS and YYEKEE (reference sequence). The CDR3 consists of 14 residues. Trimming removed 4 bases from V and 7 bases from J; junction bases left unmatched: 11. CDR3 nucleotides: TGTGCCAGCAGCGCACGGGACAGCCTCTTTGAGCAGTACTTC. It is translated as CASSARDSLFEQYF.

This clone was picked up one time. The chain has TRBV2 and TRBJ1-5; no clear D gene. Trimming removed 6 bases from V and 5 bases from J, with 11 bases in between. The CDR3 consists of 13 residues. Germline V lookup: CDR1 SNHLY, CDR2 FYNNEI. CDR3 in DNA: TGTGCCAGCAGCGGGAAGGAGGATCAGCCCCAGCATTTT. It yields the protein CASSGKEDQPQHF.

This chain joins TRBV6-2 or TRBV6-3 and TRBJ1-2; TRBD1 matches at 8 bases. V shed 4 bases, J shed 4 bases, and the junction held 8 bases outside the gene matches. Germline V lookup: CDR1 MNHEY, CDR2 SVGEGT. The CDR3 extends over 15 amino acids. The CDR3 DNA reads TGTGCCAGCAGTTCCCTGGACAGGGCCAGCTATGGCTACACCTTC. This codes for CASSSLDRASYGYTF.

The chain has TRBV7-8 and TRBJ2-7; D is unresolved. The germline V gene encodes CDR1 SGHVS and CDR2 FQNEAQ. V was trimmed by 5 bases and J by 1 base, leaving 21 bases between them. The CDR3 consists of 17 residues. This CDR3 reads CASSPHKINSRSYEQYF. CDR3 coding DNA: TGTGCCAGCAGCCCTCACAAGATAAATTCTAGGTCCTACGAGCAGTACTTC.

The J gene is TRBJ1-5, the V gene TRBV19, with D hard to call. Germline lookup yields CDR1 LNHDA and CDR2 SQIVND (reference sequence). The CDR3 has 14 amino acids. V lost 1 base and J lost 4, with 8 bases in between. CDR3 loop: CASSIGMGNQPQHF. The DNA of the CDR3 is TGTGCCAGTAGTATAGGAATGGGTAATCAGCCCCAGCATTTT.

The J gene is TRBJ1-2, the V gene TRBV5-4; D may be TRBD1 (5 bases). CDR3 length equals 15 residues. Germline V gives CDR1 SGHNT, CDR2 YYREEE (reference sequence). V was trimmed by 4 bases and J by 5 bases, leaving 18 bases between them. CDR3 in amino acids: CASSPATGDTYGYTF. In DNA form, the CDR3 reads TGTGCCAGCAGCCCCGCCACAGGAGATACTTATGGCTACACCTTC.

The chain links TRBV18 to TRBJ1-2, with D tentatively TRBD1 (5 bases). This CDR3 region has 13 residues. With 5 bases removed from V and 2 bases from J, the gap between germline ends came to 9 bases. CDR1 is KGHSH, CDR2 LQKENI, per germline. The CDR3 here is CASSGTRNYGYTF. CDR3 DNA sequence: TGTGCCAGCTCAGGGACCCGGAACTATGGCTACACCTTC. The full variable domain, with the rest looked up from reference TRBV18 and TRBJ1-2, is NAGVMQNPRHLVRRRGQEARLRCSPMKGHSHVYWYRQLPEEGLKFMVYLQKENIIDESGMPKERFSAEFPKEGPSILRIQQVVRGDSAAYFCASSGTRNYGYTFGSGTRLTVV.

V is TRBV5-4 and J is TRBJ2-6, with 9 bases fitting TRBD1. Germline CDR1 and CDR2: SGHNT and YYREEE (reference sequence). V lost 0 bases and J lost 0; bases outside the gene matches: 7. The CDR3 consists of 19 residues. The CDR3 here is CASSLVVDRGTSGANVLTF. In DNA form, the CDR3 reads TGTGCCAGCAGCTTGGTGGTGGACAGGGGAACCTCTGGGGCCAACGTCCTGACTTTC.

The J gene is TRBJ2-7, the V gene TRBV4-2; weak D call: TRBD2 (6 bases). Trimming left V 0 bases short and J 3 bases short, with 15 bases between. The CDR3 extends over 16 amino acids. Germline V gene lookup returns CDR1 LGHNA and CDR2 YNFKEQ. The CDR3 sequence: CASSQDSAAGGYEQYF. The CDR3 region has the DNA TGTGCCAGCAGCCAAGATTCGGCAGCGGGCGGCTACGAGCAGTACTTC.

The rearrangement links TRBV7-9 to TRBJ2-3; 7 bases agree with TRBD2. The V gene's germline CDR1 is SEHNR and CDR2 FQNEAQ (reference sequence). J was trimmed by 0 bases and V by 1 base; bases with no gene match: 7. The CDR3 is made up of 17 amino acids. This CDR3 is CASSLGREGGSTDTQYF. CDR3 in DNA: TGTGCCAGCAGCTTAGGTCGAGAGGGAGGGAGCACAGATACGCAGTATTTT.

Concerning this clone itself: Different DNA sequences within this sample yield the same CDR3. The rearrangement joins TRBV10-3 to TRBJ1-5, with D possibly being TRBD1 (5 bases). Trimming took off 0 bases at V and 4 bases at J, with 7 bases between the two ends. Per germline, CDR1 ENHRY and CDR2 SYGVKD. This CDR3 comprises 14 residues. The CDR3 loop reads CAISESRGNQPQHF. The CDR3 DNA reads TGTGCCATCAGTGAGTCGAGGGGTAATCAGCCCCAGCATTTT.

The table lists this clone with a few counts. The chain carries TRBV5-1 and TRBJ1-3; 9 nucleotides match TRBD1. This CDR3 contains 16 residues. With V trimmed by 3 bases and J by 7 bases, 11 bases remained unmatched. Germline CDR1 and CDR2: SGHRS and YFSETQ. This CDR3 is CASSWGQGYDRNTIYF. DNA of the CDR3: TGCGCCAGCAGCTGGGGACAGGGCTACGACCGGAACACCATATATTTT.

A remark on this clone: Other DNA sequences from this sample encode an identical CDR3 as well. The chain couples TRBV28 to TRBJ2-7; no clear D gene. This CDR3 is built from 12 residues. V lost 2 bases, J lost 4 bases, and 6 bases lay in between. Germline V gives CDR1 MDHEN, CDR2 SYDVKM. The CDR3 nucleotides are TGTGCCAGCAGTTTAAGCCTTTACGAGCAGTACTTC. It is translated as CASSLSLYEQYF.

The rearrangement uses TRBV11-2 and TRBJ1-2; D is ambiguous. Per germline, CDR1 SGHAT and CDR2 FQNNGV. The CDR3 covers 14 residues. Trimming took off 0 bases at V and 5 bases at J, with 10 bases between the two ends. CDR3: CASSLENYLYGYTF. The DNA of the CDR3 is TGTGCCAGCAGCTTAGAGAACTACCTATATGGCTACACCTTC.

This clone has a single count. The chain is built from TRBV12-3 or TRBV12-4 and TRBJ2-7; D remains unclear. The CDR3 is made up of 12 amino acids. V gave up 5 bases and J gave up 0 bases, with 5 bases separating them. The CDR3 DNA follows: TGTGCCAGCAGTACCCTCTCCTACGAGCAGTACTTC. This translates into CASSTLSYEQYF.

This chain connects TRBV14 to TRBJ2-1; D is perhaps TRBD1 (5 bases). V was pared by 0 bases and J by 4 bases, with 16 bases between. CDR1 is SGHDN and CDR2 is FVKESK in the germline V gene. The length of the CDR3 is 17 residues. The CDR3 here is CASSQDRGPGTYNEQFF. As DNA, the CDR3 is TGTGCCAGCAGCCAAGATAGGGGCCCAGGCACGTACAATGAGCAGTTCTTC. Drawing the rest from reference TRBV14 and TRBJ2-1, the complete variable domain is EAGVTQFPSHSVIEKGQTVTLRCDPISGHDNLYWYRRVMGKEIKFLLHFVKESKQDESGMPNNRFLAERTGGTYSTLKVQPAELEDSGVYFCASSQDRGPGTYNEQFFGPGTRLTVL.